Listed below are T cell receptor beta chains from one sample, sequenced in a study of technical replicates of blood from a handful of donors. TCRdb keeps only in-frame clones here, not all; method: immunoSEQ multiplex PCR. This table holds some 77,000 clones, 85% to 95% found once. What was sequenced was T cells isolated from PBMCs. The receptors originated from a human donor in good health. The CDR3 runs from the conserved cysteine through the conserved F or W. Fields, in order: D gene, clone size, V gene, J gene, CDR3 DNA, CDR3 protein. A D gene is named only where the DNA matches it firmly. For some rows the clone size is stated as once, few or many, or as a class when expanded; others skip it.

TRBD1	NA	TRBV11-1	TRBJ2-5	TGTGCCAGCAGCGATGACAGGGGTCGGGGCAAAGAGACCCAGTACTTC	CASSDDRGRGKETQYF
TRBD2	NA	TRBV29-1	TRBJ2-1	TGCAGCGTTCCGACTAGCGGCTACAATGAGCAGTTCTTC	CSVPTSGYNEQFF
NA	NA	TRBV6-5	TRBJ1-1	TGTGCCAGCAGTTACTCAAGAGGCTTGTCCACTGAAGCTTTCTTT	CASSYSRGLSTEAFF
TRBD2	NA	TRBV5-6	TRBJ2-3	TGTGCCAGCAGCTTGGTACCGGGACTAGCGGGAGTAGATACGCAGTATTTT	CASSLVPGLAGVDTQYF
NA	NA	TRBV2	TRBJ2-6	TGTGCCAGCAGTTTAACTGGGGCCAACGTCCTGACTTTC	CASSLTGANVLTF
TRBD2	NA	TRBV4-2	TRBJ2-1	TGTGCCAGCAGCCGGGCTGGATCTAGCGGGAGTCATGAGCAGTTCTTC	CASSRAGSSGSHEQFF
TRBD2	NA	TRBV7-6	TRBJ2-7	TGTGCCAGCAGCTTGACTAGCGGGACCTACGAGCAGTACTTC	CASSLTSGTYEQYF
TRBD1	NA	TRBV19	TRBJ1-2	TGTGCCAGTAGTAACCAAAGACGGGACAGGGTCGGCACCTTC	CASSNQRRDRVGTF
NA	NA	TRBV6-1	TRBJ1-1	TGTGCCAGCAGTTCTGACTGGAACACTGAAGCTTTCTTT	CASSSDWNTEAFF
NA	NA	TRBV29-1	TRBJ2-3	TGCAGCGTTGGTGGCGGGCTCACAGATACGCAGTATTTT	CSVGGGLTDTQYF
NA	NA	TRBV18	TRBJ1-1	TGTGCCAGCTCACCTTCTACCTTTGAATATTGGAACACTGAAGCTTTCTTT	CASSPSTFEYWNTEAFF
TRBD1	NA	TRBV10-1	TRBJ2-7	TGCGCCAGCAGTGAGGACAGGGTACGAGACGAGCAGTACTTC	CASSEDRVRDEQYF
TRBD1	NA	TRBV27	TRBJ2-1	TGTGCCAGCAGTTTAAAGGGGGGACAGGTTTACAATGAGCAGTTCTTC	CASSLKGGQVYNEQFF
TRBD2	NA	TRBV10-3	TRBJ2-2	TGTGCCATCAGTGTGGTAGCGGGAGCGGCAGTCGGCGGGGAGCTGTTTTTT	CAISVVAGAAVGGELFF
NA	once	TRBV28	TRBJ2-7	TGTGCCAGCCGCCCCTTAGGGGTACCCTCCTCCTACGAGCAGTACTTC	CASRPLGVPSSYEQYF
NA	NA	TRBV6-5	TRBJ2-7	TGTGCCAGCAGCTACACAGGGAGCTCCTACGAGCAGTACTTC	CASSYTGSSYEQYF
TRBD1	NA	TRBV6-5	TRBJ1-4	TGTGCCAGCAGTTATGCCGGGACAGGGGTTGAAAAACTGTTTTTT	CASSYAGTGVEKLFF
NA	few	TRBV10-1	TRBJ2-5	TGCGCCAGCAGTGACGCGATGTACCAAGAGACCCAGTACTTC	CASSDAMYQETQYF